This T cell receptor (beta chain) was identified in a study of blood T cell repertoires in COVID-19. Across the study: The United States, Italy and Spain were the sources of the acute and convalescent COVID-19 samples.

CDR3 length: 13 residues. Per germline, CDR1 MDHEN and CDR2 SYDVKM. V was clipped by 7 bases and J by 5 bases; unmatched bases: 4. As handled by the study authors: Estimation of nucleated cell counts relied on the amplification of reference gene primers. Clones were read by immunoSEQ multiplex PCR, and TCRdb kept only the in-frame ones, dropping some. V and J calls and clone size are given by that table; D and trimming were obtained from the DNA. Of roughly 200,000 clones listed, around 80% are singletons. The sequence derives from a woman older than 75 with COVID-19, enrolled during active disease. Source material: peripheral blood. This chain joins TRBV28 and TRBJ1-2, with 10 bases lining up with TRBD1. The CDR3 sequence: CASTPDRGYGYTF. In DNA, the CDR3 is TGTGCCAGCACTCCGGACAGGGGGTATGGCTACACCTTC.